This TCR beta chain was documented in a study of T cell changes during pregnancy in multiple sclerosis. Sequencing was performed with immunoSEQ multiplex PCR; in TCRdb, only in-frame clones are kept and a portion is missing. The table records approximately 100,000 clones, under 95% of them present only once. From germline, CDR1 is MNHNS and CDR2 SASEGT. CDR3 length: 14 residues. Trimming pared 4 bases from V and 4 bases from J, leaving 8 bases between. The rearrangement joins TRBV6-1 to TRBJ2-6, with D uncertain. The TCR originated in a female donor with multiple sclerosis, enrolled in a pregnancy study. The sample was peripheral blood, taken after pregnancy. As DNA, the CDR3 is TGTGCCAGCAGTGGGCAATCAGGGGCCAACGTCCTGACTTTC. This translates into CASSGQSGANVLTF.